The 18 T cell receptor beta chains listed next were all sequenced from one sample in a study of T cell responses to AZD1222 COVID-19 vaccine. Measured with immunoSEQ multiplex PCR; TCRdb has only the in-frame clones, and not every one. The top ten hold around 3.2% of the sample, which has about 91,000 clones, more than 85% seen once. The sample consisted of peripheral blood, taken 28 days after the second AZD1222 dose. The receptors stem from an adult who received the AZD1222 COVID-19 vaccine.

The chain employs TRBV11-3 and TRBJ2-7, with TRBD1 as a possible D gene (7 bases). CDR1 SGHNT and CDR2 YENEEA come from the germline V gene. The CDR3 sequence is 13 residues long. The germline V and J ends were trimmed by 5 bases and 3 bases, with 11 bases remaining between them. The CDR3 DNA reads as TGTGCCAGCAGCCTCCAGGGGGGCTACGAGCAGTACTTC. Protein sequence: CASSLQGGYEQYF.

This rearrangement joins TRBV20-1 to TRBJ1-3; 7 nucleotides agree with TRBD1. Germline CDR1 DFQATT, CDR2 SNEGSKA (reference sequence). V dropped 3 bases and J dropped 3; count of bases not matched to a gene: 5. This CDR3 has 14 amino acids. The CDR3 region is CSASPRGFGNTIYF. The CDR3 bases are TGCAGTGCTAGTCCCAGGGGGTTTGGAAACACCATATATTTT.

The J gene is TRBJ1-1, the V gene TRBV6-5; D perhaps matches TRBD1 (6 bases). The CDR3 consists of 13 residues. Trimming stripped 8 bases from V and 1 base from J, with 11 bases between. Per the germline V gene, CDR1 is MNHEY and CDR2 is SVGAGI. The CDR3 region has the DNA TGTGCCAGCGGACAGAGAACGAACACTGAAGCTTTCTTT. It encodes CASGQRTNTEAFF.

This clone was seen just once. V and J are TRBV5-1 and TRBJ2-1, with unresolved D. Germline values: CDR1 SGHRS, CDR2 YFSETQ. This CDR3 has 16 residues. V gave up 0 bases and J gave up 7 bases, with 17 bases separating them. CDR3 residues: CASSLVPEARSNEQFF. CDR3 nucleotides: TGCGCCAGCAGCTTGGTCCCCGAAGCCCGTTCGAATGAGCAGTTCTTC.

The chain uses TRBV10-3 and TRBJ2-1, with 10 bases lining up with TRBD2. The J segment lost 7 bases and the V segment lost 6 bases, leaving 6 bases of the junction unmatched. CDR3 length: 14 amino acids. Germline assignment: CDR1 ENHRY and CDR2 SYGVKD. CDR3 amino acids: CAIRASSGGNEQFF. As DNA, the CDR3 is TGTGCCATCAGGGCCTCTAGCGGGGGAAATGAGCAGTTCTTC.

This sequence joins TRBV19 and TRBJ1-6; D not resolved. V was trimmed by 9 bases and J by 7 bases, leaving 19 bases between them. The germline V gene encodes CDR1 LNHDA and CDR2 SQIVND (reference sequence). This CDR3 is 15 amino acids long. The CDR3 DNA follows: TGTGCCAGCCGCGGTGACCTCCGAAGGAATTCACCCCTCCACTTT. Protein product: CASRGDLRRNSPLHF.

The genes are TRBV6-6 and TRBJ2-2; 8 bases are a match to TRBD2. The CDR3 length is 16 residues. Germline values: CDR1 MNHNY, CDR2 SVGAGI (reference sequence). J was trimmed by 6 bases and V by 7 bases; bases with no gene match: 13. This chain's CDR3 is CASIRRAGGKPGELFF. In DNA, the CDR3 is TGTGCCAGCATCAGGCGGGCGGGGGGAAAACCCGGGGAGCTGTTTTTT.

V and J are TRBV4-1 and TRBJ2-7; TRBD1 matches 7 bases. Germline values: CDR1 MGHRA, CDR2 YSYEKL. This CDR3 has 15 residues. V lost 0 bases, J lost 1 base, and 3 bases stayed unmatched. The CDR3 loop reads CASSQDRGSSYEQYF. The CDR3 region has the DNA TGCGCCAGCAGCCAAGACAGGGGGAGTTCCTACGAGCAGTACTTC.

The chain recombines TRBV18 with TRBJ1-4; possible D gene TRBD1, 6 bases. The V end was cut by 1 base, the J end by 0 bases, with 9 bases between. The germline V gene encodes CDR1 KGHSH and CDR2 LQKENI. The CDR3 length is 16 residues. CDR3 protein: CASSPLQGTTNEKLFF. CDR3 DNA: TGTGCCAGCTCACCACTACAGGGAACAACTAATGAAAAACTGTTTTTT.

In its sample, this clone was seen once. This chain links TRBV6-5 with TRBJ2-2; D not resolved. With 5 bases removed from V and 2 bases from J, the gap between germline ends came to 6 bases. The CDR3 length is 13 residues. CDR1 is MNHEY, CDR2 SVGAGI, per germline. The chain's CDR3 is CASSTDNTGELFF. The CDR3 DNA sequence: TGTGCCAGCAGTACGGACAACACCGGGGAGCTGTTTTTT.

This clone was observed at least ten times. CDR3 loop: CASSTTGISPLHF. DNA of the CDR3: TGTGCCAGTAGTACTACAGGGATTTCACCCCTCCACTTT. J is TRBJ1-6 and V is TRBV19; D possibly corresponds to TRBD1 (6 bases). V lost 4 bases, J lost 9 bases, and 10 bases lay in between. The germline V gene has CDR1 LNHDA and CDR2 SQIVND (reference sequence). The CDR3 is made up of 13 amino acids.

This clone was seen just once. The chain employs TRBV6-5 and TRBJ1-1; D is possibly TRBD1 (6 bases). The CDR3 spans 14 residues. Germline V CDR1 and CDR2: MNHEY, SVGAGI. V lost 6 bases and J 4 bases, leaving 15 bases between the germline ends. CDR3 amino acids: CASSMQGMSTEAFF. Written as DNA, the CDR3 is TGTGCCAGCAGCATGCAGGGGATGAGCACTGAAGCTTTCTTT.

The CDR3 sequence: CASSPILGNTEAFF. CDR3 nucleotides: TGTGCCAGCAGCCCAATTCTGGGAAACACTGAAGCTTTCTTT. The chain links TRBV7-9 to TRBJ1-1; D is uncertain. Deletions cut 5 bases from V and 2 bases from J, with 12 bases between. From germline, CDR1 is SEHNR and CDR2 FQNEAQ (reference sequence). The CDR3 loop spans 14 amino acids. Full variable domain (rest looked up from reference TRBV7-9 and TRBJ1-1): DTGVSQNPRHKITKRGQNVTFRCDPISEHNRLYWYRQTLGQGPEFLTYFQNEAQLEKSRLLSDRFSAERPKGSFSTLEIQRTEQGDSAMYLCASSPILGNTEAFFGQGTRLTVV.

V is TRBV6-5 and J is TRBJ2-2; D may match TRBD1 or TRBD2 (5 bases each). The V end lost 7 bases, the J end lost 6 bases, and 15 bases lay between the germline ends. CDR1 and CDR2 (germline): MNHEY, SVGAGI. This CDR3 has 14 amino acids. CDR3 sequence reads: CASMELGEPGELFF. The CDR3, as DNA: TGTGCCAGCATGGAGTTAGGGGAGCCCGGGGAGCTGTTTTTT.

The chain is built from TRBV6-5 and TRBJ1-2, with D perhaps matching TRBD1 (5 bases). V shed 5 bases and J shed 2 bases, with 9 bases lying between them. CDR3 size: 13 residues. The germline V gene encodes CDR1 MNHEY and CDR2 SVGAGI. The CDR3 nucleotides read TGTGCCAGCAGTCCCCGGGACAACTATGGCTACACCTTC. It is translated as CASSPRDNYGYTF.

The rearrangement links TRBV2 to TRBJ1-5; D not resolved. CDR1 SNHLY and CDR2 FYNNEI come from the germline V gene. V was clipped by 4 bases and J by 2 bases, with 3 bases between them. CDR3 length: 12 amino acids. The CDR3, as DNA: TGTGCCAGCAGTGTTGGCAATCAGCCCCAGCATTTT. Amino acids: CASSVGNQPQHF. The full variable domain, its missing parts supplied by reference TRBV2 and TRBJ1-5, is EPEVTQTPSHQVTQMGQEVILRCVPISNHLYFYWYRQILGQKVEFLVSFYNNEISEKSEIFDDQFSVERPDGSNFTLKIRSTKLEDSAMYFCASSVGNQPQHFGDGTRLSIL.

The chain employs TRBV10-3 and TRBJ2-1; 8 bases are shared with TRBD2. This CDR3 has 17 residues. Germline CDR1 and CDR2: ENHRY and SYGVKD. V lost 0 bases to trimming and J lost 0 bases; unmatched junction nucleotides: 4. CDR3 coding DNA: TGTGCCATCAGTGAGTCGGTAGCGGGGAGCTCCTACAATGAGCAGTTCTTC. Protein product: CAISESVAGSSYNEQFF.

This chain joins TRBV7-7 and TRBJ2-5; possible D gene TRBD2, 6 bases. The CDR3 extends over 14 amino acids. V lost 5 bases and J lost 5, with 15 bases in between. Germline V CDR1 and CDR2: SSHAT, FNYEAQ (reference sequence). CDR3 in amino acids: CASSRRLGAETQYF. The CDR3 DNA reads as TGTGCCAGCAGCCGTCGACTAGGTGCTGAGACCCAGTACTTC. The variable domain in full, completed from reference TRBV7-7 and TRBJ2-5, reads GAGVSQSPRYKVTKRGQDVTLRCDPISSHATLYWYQQALGQGPEFLTYFNYEAQPDKSGLPSDRFSAERPEGSISTLTIQRTEQRDSAMYRCASSRRLGAETQYFGPGTRLLVL.